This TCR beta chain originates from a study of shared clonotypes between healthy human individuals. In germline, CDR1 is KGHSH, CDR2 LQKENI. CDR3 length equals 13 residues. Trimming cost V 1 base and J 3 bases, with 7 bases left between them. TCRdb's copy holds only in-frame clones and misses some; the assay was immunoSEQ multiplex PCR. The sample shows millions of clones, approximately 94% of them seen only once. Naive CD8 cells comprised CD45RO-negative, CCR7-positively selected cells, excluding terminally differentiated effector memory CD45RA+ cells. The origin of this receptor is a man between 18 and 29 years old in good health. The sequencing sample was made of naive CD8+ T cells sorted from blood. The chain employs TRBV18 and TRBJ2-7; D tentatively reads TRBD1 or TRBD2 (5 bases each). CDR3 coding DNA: TGTGCCAGCTCACCACGGGACGACTACGAGCAGTACTTC. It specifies CASSPRDDYEQYF.